The 27 T cell receptor beta chains in this list originate from one sample, sequenced in a study of regulatory T cells in long-lasting Graves disease. Libraries of TCR beta came from iRepertoire HTBI primers plus Arm-PCR of CDR3 regions. TCRdb re-called the multiplex PCR reads through MiXCR, storing one row per CDR3 protein. Seen here are about 530,000 distinct CDR3 sequences, 16% observed once, and the top ten hold 20% to 30%. Specified time point: newly diagnosed GD, antithyroid drugs for less than 3 months. PBMCs provided the RNA from which the TCR library was made. In addition, the sample was reused for a study of T cells in Graves' hyperthyroidism and ophthalmopathy.

The sequencing here drew on peripheral blood mononuclear cells (PBMCs), taken at new diagnosis, from a patient treated with antithyroid drugs. The origin of the receptors is a woman aged 35 to 59 with Graves disease.

The chain combines TRBV5-6 with TRBJ2-3; 10 bases fit TRBD1. CDR3 length: 15 residues. After removal of 0 bases from V and 4 bases from J, the junction contained 2 bases not matched to a gene. The germline CDR1 and CDR2 sequences are SGHDT and YYEEEE. CDR3 sequence: CASSLAGTGADTQYF. Written as DNA, the CDR3 is TGTGCCAGCAGCTTGGCTGGGACAGGGGCAGATACGCAGTATTTT. Drawing the rest from reference TRBV5-6 and TRBJ2-3, the complete variable domain is DAGVTQSPTHLIKTRGQQVTLRCSPKSGHDTVSWYQQALGQGPQFIFQYYEEEERQRGNFPDRFSGHQFPNYSSELNVNALLLGDSALYLCASSLAGTGADTQYFGPGTRLTVL.

To note about this clonotype: The CDR3 carries no conserved terminal phenylalanine or tryptophan, so it likely arises from a read error. This chain joins TRBV28 and TRBJ1-3; maybe TRBD1 (6 bases). Per germline, CDR1 MDHEN and CDR2 SYDVKM. V was trimmed by 11 bases and J by 1 base, leaving 15 bases between them. The CDR3 length is 14 residues. The CDR3 DNA follows: TGTGCCTCTAGACAGGCCTTGTCTGGAAACACCATATATCTT. Translation: CASRQALSGNTIYL.

At least ten counts were recorded for this clonotype. This chain's CDR3 is CASRVGYNEQFF. As DNA, the CDR3 is TGTGCCAGCAGGGTCGGTTACAATGAGCAGTTCTTC. The chain recombines TRBV2 with TRBJ2-1; no reliable D call. This CDR3 spans 12 amino acids. Germline assignment: CDR1 SNHLY and CDR2 FYNNEI. Trimming took off 6 bases at V and 4 bases at J, with 7 bases between the two ends.

This clonotype appeared many times. The CDR3 DNA sequence: TGCAGTGCTACTAGCGGGGGGCTTACTAGCACAGATACGCAGTATTTT. Translated: CSATSGGLTSTDTQYF. This rearrangement joins TRBV20-1 to TRBJ2-3, with TRBD2 identical over 11 bases. Germline loops: CDR1 DFQATT, CDR2 SNEGSKA (reference sequence). J was trimmed by 0 bases and V by 4 bases; bases with no gene match: 6. This CDR3 has 16 amino acids.

This clonotype has ten or more counts. V usage is TRBV5-1 and J usage is TRBJ1-1; D not certain. Trimming left V 0 bases short and J 3 bases short, with 12 bases between. The CDR3 length is 15 residues. Germline loops: CDR1 SGHRS, CDR2 YFSETQ. The CDR3 protein is CASSLVGRPDTEAFF. The CDR3 region has the DNA TGCGCCAGCAGCTTGGTCGGCAGACCCGACACTGAAGCTTTCTTT. Complete variable domain (other parts from reference TRBV5-1 and TRBJ1-1): KAGVTQTPRYLIKTRGQQVTLSCSPISGHRSVSWYQQTPGQGLQFLFEYFSETQRNKGNFPGRFSGRQFSNSRSEMNVSTLELGDSALYLCASSLVGRPDTEAFFGQGTRLTVV.

The V gene is TRBV7-9, the J gene TRBJ2-5; D unclear. Germline V gene sequence: CDR1 SEHNR, CDR2 FQNEAQ (reference sequence). The V end lost 6 bases, the J end lost 4 bases, and 21 bases lay between the germline ends. This CDR3 region has 16 residues. In nucleotides, the CDR3 is TGTGCCAGCAGTACCAGATCCGTCGTTTTTCTAGAGACCCAGTACTTC. It encodes CASSTRSVVFLETQYF.

Of note for this clonotype: This could be a read error, since a much larger clone is one nucleotide away. The chain carries TRBV30 and TRBJ1-5; 7 bases fit TRBD1. Germline CDR1 reads GTSNPN; CDR2 reads SVGIG (reference sequence). CDR3 length: 14 residues. J lost 2 bases, V lost 5 bases, and 6 bases had no gene match. CDR3 sequence: CAWDRELGNQPQHF. DNA for the CDR3: TGTGCCTGGGACAGGGAGTTGGGCAATCAGCCCCAGCATTTT. Drawing the rest from reference TRBV30 and TRBJ1-5, the complete variable domain is SQTIHQWPATLVQPVGSPLSLECTVEGTSNPNLYWYRQAAGRGLQLLFYSVGIGQISSEVPQNLSASRPQDRQFILSSKKLLLSDSGFYLCAWDRELGNQPQHFGDGTRLSIL.

Ten or more counts support this clonotype. The chain links TRBV7-3 to TRBJ1-1; D remains ambiguous. Looked up from germline, CDR1 is SGHTA and CDR2 is FQGTGA. Deletions cut 4 bases from V and 3 bases from J, with 9 bases between. There are 13 residues in the CDR3. The CDR3 spells CASSSDGYTEAFF. The CDR3, as DNA: TGTGCCAGCAGCTCGGACGGATACACTGAAGCTTTCTTT.

The chain has TRBV2 and TRBJ2-5; TRBD2 matches 11 bases. The CDR3 sequence is 16 residues long. Looked up from germline, CDR1 is SNHLY and CDR2 is FYNNEI. V gave up 6 bases and J gave up 4 bases; unmatched junction bases: 10. CDR3 nucleotides: TGTGCCAGCAGGAGGGAGATAGCGGGGGGGCGAGAGACCCAGTACTTC. Translation: CASRREIAGGRETQYF.

This clonotype came up a few times. The chain links TRBV6-1 to TRBJ2-5; 10 bases line up with TRBD1. Germline V gives CDR1 MNHNS, CDR2 SASEGT. This CDR3 region has 16 residues. V gave up 6 bases and J gave up 2 bases; unmatched junction bases: 9. CDR3 DNA sequence: TGTGCCAGCAGAACCGGGACAGGGGTTTGGCAAGAGACCCAGTACTTC. This codes for CASRTGTGVWQETQYF.

V usage is TRBV7-9 and J usage is TRBJ2-1; D is uncertain. This CDR3 comprises 16 residues. Trimming removed 4 bases from V and 0 bases from J, with 13 bases in between. Germline assignment: CDR1 SEHNR and CDR2 FQNEAQ (reference sequence). The CDR3 DNA reads TGTGCCAGCAGCTCATCCACGTCCCTCTCCTACAATGAGCAGTTCTTC. This codes for CASSSSTSLSYNEQFF.

The sample holds many counts of this clonotype. The chain has TRBV3-1 and TRBJ1-2, with D unresolved. Per the germline V gene, CDR1 is LGHDT and CDR2 is YNNKEL (reference sequence). V was trimmed by 7 bases and J by 2 bases, leaving 8 bases between them. This CDR3 has 12 amino acids. The CDR3 DNA sequence: TGTGCCAGCACCCGATACAACTATGGCTACACCTTC. Protein sequence: CASTRYNYGYTF. The full variable domain, rest sourced from reference TRBV3-1 and TRBJ1-2, is DTAVSQTPKYLVTQMGNDKSIKCEQNLGHDTMYWYKQDSKKFLKIMFSYNNKELIINETVPNRFSPKSPDKAHLNLHINSLELGDSAVYFCASTRYNYGYTFGSGTRLTVV.

A few counts support this clonotype. This chain joins TRBV7-9 and TRBJ2-2; D gene ambiguous. Trimming shortened V by 2 bases and J by 1 base, and 8 bases separated the two germline ends. CDR1 and CDR2 from the germline V gene are SEHNR and FQNEAQ (reference sequence). This CDR3 has 15 residues. The CDR3 DNA sequence: TGTGCCAGCAGCTTACAATCCGGGAACACCGGGGAGCTGTTTTTT. Translated: CASSLQSGNTGELFF.

This clonotype was observed at least ten times. V is TRBV6-1 and J is TRBJ2-3, with 8 bases matching TRBD1. CDR1 MNHNS and CDR2 SASEGT come from the germline V gene. V lost 6 bases, J lost 8 bases, and 10 bases stayed unmatched. The length of the CDR3 is 14 residues. CDR3 nucleotide sequence: TGTGCCAGCAGCTCTGGACAGGGAGCTGTTACGCAGTATTTT. The encoded protein is CASSSGQGAVTQYF.

This clonotype was picked up many times. The chain couples TRBV10-3 to TRBJ2-1, with a possible D match to TRBD2 (6 bases). Trimming stripped 3 bases from V and 8 bases from J, with 17 bases between. This CDR3 contains 15 residues. Germline CDR1 ENHRY, CDR2 SYGVKD. CDR3 loop: CAISERGFEGDEQFF. CDR3 DNA sequence: TGTGCCATCAGTGAACGGGGGTTCGAGGGCGATGAGCAGTTCTTC.

This clonotype turned up a few times. This chain links TRBV7-2 with TRBJ2-7; 8 bases are a match to TRBD2. Germline V gene data show CDR1 as SGHTA and CDR2 as FQGNSA. J gave up 0 bases and V 2 bases, and 6 bases lay outside the gene matches. This CDR3 region has 16 residues. The CDR3 loop is CASSLQRGHISYEQYF. The DNA of the CDR3 is TGTGCCAGCAGCTTACAGCGGGGGCATATCTCCTACGAGCAGTACTTC.

This clonotype turned up a few times. V gene TRBV19 combines with J gene TRBJ1-2, with 7 bases matching TRBD1. CDR3 length: 21 amino acids. The trim removed 7 bases at V and 2 bases at J, leaving 28 bases unmatched. In germline, CDR1 is LNHDA, CDR2 SQIVND (reference sequence). The CDR3 DNA is TGTGCCAGTAAATCAAGGGGTGCTTACCGGACAGGCGAATATCTCAACTATGGCTACACCTTC. Protein sequence: CASKSRGAYRTGEYLNYGYTF.

This clonotype was found many times. CDR3 nucleotides: TGTGCCAGCAGTATCTTTGCCGGACAGCGAGTCATGAACACTGAAGCTTTCTTT. Its translation: CASSIFAGQRVMNTEAFF. The V and J genes are TRBV5-5 and TRBJ1-1, with D perhaps TRBD1 (6 bases). The CDR3 consists of 18 residues. Looked up from germline, CDR1 is SGHKS and CDR2 is YYEKEE (reference sequence). Between the trimmed V and J ends, which lost 5 bases and 0 bases, there was a span of 23 bases.

There are many counts of this clonotype. The chain joins TRBV2 to TRBJ2-7; D uncertain. Germline CDR1 and CDR2: SNHLY and FYNNEI. This CDR3 is built from 11 residues. V was trimmed by 2 bases and J by 6 bases, leaving 5 bases between them. In nucleotides, the CDR3 is TGTGCCAGCAGTGAACAGCGCGAGCAGTACTTC. Translated, it gives CASSEQREQYF.

Points on this clonotype: Just one base apart from a much larger clone, this may be a read error. The chain has TRBV11-2 and TRBJ2-5, with a weak D call TRBD2 (6 bases). The CDR3 runs to 16 residues. The ends were cut back, 5 bases at V and 5 bases at J, with 21 bases in the middle. Germline V gives CDR1 SGHAT, CDR2 FQNNGV. CDR3 coding DNA: TGTGCCAGCAGCCCACCGGGACTCCGGCGGAGGGAGACCCAGTACTTC. Encoded protein: CASSPPGLRRRETQYF. The whole variable domain, remainder taken from reference TRBV11-2 and TRBJ2-5, is EAGVAQSPRYKIIEKRQSVAFWCNPISGHATLYWYQQILGQGPKLLIQFQNNGVVDDSQLPKDRFSAERLKGVDSTLKIQPAKLEDSAVYLCASSPPGLRRRETQYFGPGTRLLVL.

This clonotype was seen repeatedly, ten times or more. V gene TRBV9 combines with J gene TRBJ2-5, with a tentative D call TRBD2 (7 bases). Germline lookup yields CDR1 SGDLS and CDR2 YYNGEE. CDR3 length: 12 residues. V dropped 7 bases and J dropped 5 bases, with 12 bases sitting between them. The chain's CDR3 is CASGGAGETQYF. The DNA for the CDR3 is TGTGCCAGCGGGGGGGCCGGGGAGACCCAGTACTTC. Full variable domain (outside the CDR3, taken from reference TRBV9 and TRBJ2-5): DSGVTQTPKHLITATGQRVTLRCSPRSGDLSVYWYQQSLDQGLQFLIQYYNGEERAKGNILERFSAQQFPDLHSELNLSSLELGDSALYFCASGGAGETQYFGPGTRLLVL.

This clonotype was recorded at least ten times. At one end, the junction sequence differs from germline, possibly due to a read error. The rearrangement joins TRBV2 to TRBJ2-7; D is perhaps TRBD1 (6 bases). The CDR3 runs 12 residues. Per germline, CDR1 SNHLY and CDR2 FYNNEI. The CDR3 DNA follows: TGTGCCAGCACTGAACAGGGCTACGAGCAGTACTTC. It encodes CASTEQGYEQYF.

This clonotype was seen a handful of times. The V and J genes are TRBV7-9 and TRBJ1-1, with D possibly being TRBD1 (5 bases). In germline, CDR1 is SEHNR, CDR2 FQNEAQ (reference sequence). Trimming took 2 bases from V and 5 from J, leaving 18 bases between them. This CDR3 is 16 amino acids long. CDR3 nucleotide sequence: TGTGCCAGCAGCTTAAACGGGGGATGGGGAGGGACTGAAGCTTTCTTT. Protein product: CASSLNGGWGGTEAFF.

This clonotype was seen more than once but under ten times. The chain uses TRBV12-3 or TRBV12-4 and TRBJ2-7; 7 positions agree with TRBD1. V trimming: 1 base; J trimming: 9 bases; junction bases outside the gene matches: 12. This CDR3 is built from 15 residues. CDR3 coding DNA: TGTGCCAGCAGTTTAGGGGACAGTATAATTTCCGGGCAGTACTTC. Residues: CASSLGDSIISGQYF.

This clonotype appeared many times. V is TRBV20-1 and J is TRBJ2-3; the match to TRBD1 covers 8 bases. The CDR3 length is 13 residues. Germline lookup yields CDR1 DFQATT and CDR2 SNEGSKA (reference sequence). Trimming took 5 bases from V and 4 from J; bases not matched to a gene: 5. The DNA of the CDR3 is TGCAGTGCTTTTGGACAGGGCGCAGATACGCAGTATTTT. It is translated as CSAFGQGADTQYF.

In this sample, this clonotype turned up many times. The chain is built from TRBV30 and TRBJ1-2; D unresolved. Germline assignment: CDR1 GTSNPN and CDR2 SVGIG (reference sequence). V was pared by 0 bases and J by 5 bases, with 10 bases between. The CDR3 contains 13 residues. The CDR3 spells CAWSVGPTYGYTF. DNA of the CDR3: TGTGCCTGGAGTGTTGGGCCGACTTATGGCTACACCTTC.

This clonotype was counted only a few times. This sequence joins TRBV30 and TRBJ2-7; tentatively, D is TRBD1 (5 bases). Trimming shortened V by 1 base and J by 4 bases, and 8 bases separated the two germline ends. Germline V CDR1 and CDR2: GTSNPN, SVGIG (reference sequence). The CDR3 covers 12 residues. The CDR3 loop reads CAWSGQSYEQYF. The DNA for the CDR3 is TGTGCCTGGAGTGGACAGTCTTACGAGCAGTACTTC.